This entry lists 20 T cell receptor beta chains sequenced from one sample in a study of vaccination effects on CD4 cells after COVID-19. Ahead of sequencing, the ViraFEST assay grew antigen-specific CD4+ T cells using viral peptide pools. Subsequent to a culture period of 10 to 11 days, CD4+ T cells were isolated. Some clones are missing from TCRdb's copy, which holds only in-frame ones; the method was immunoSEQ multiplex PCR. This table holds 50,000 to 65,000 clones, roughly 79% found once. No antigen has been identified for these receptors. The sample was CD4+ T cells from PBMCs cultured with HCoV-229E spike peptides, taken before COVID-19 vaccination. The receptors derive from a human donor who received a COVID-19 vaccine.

The CDR3 region has the DNA TGTGCCAGCAGCCAAGATCCAGGGGGCCCCACAGATACGCAGTATTTT. This sequence encodes CASSQDPGGPTDTQYF. The rearrangement uses TRBV14 and TRBJ2-3, with 8 positions matching TRBD1. Germline-derived CDR1 and CDR2 are SGHDN and FVKESK. CDR3 size: 16 residues. Trimming cost V 0 bases and J 2 bases; bases outside gene matches: 4.

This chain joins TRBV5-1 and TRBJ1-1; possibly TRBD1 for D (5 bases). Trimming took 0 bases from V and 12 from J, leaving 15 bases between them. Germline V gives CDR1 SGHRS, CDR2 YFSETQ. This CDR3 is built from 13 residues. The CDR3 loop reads CASSLESGLITFF. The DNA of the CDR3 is TGCGCCAGCAGCTTGGAGTCAGGGTTAATAACTTTCTTT.

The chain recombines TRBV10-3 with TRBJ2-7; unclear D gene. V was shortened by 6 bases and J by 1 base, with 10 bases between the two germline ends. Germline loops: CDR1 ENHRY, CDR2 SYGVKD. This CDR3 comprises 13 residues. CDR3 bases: TGTGCCATCAGCCCGACAAGTTCCTACGAGCAGTACGTC. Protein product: CAISPTSSYEQYV.

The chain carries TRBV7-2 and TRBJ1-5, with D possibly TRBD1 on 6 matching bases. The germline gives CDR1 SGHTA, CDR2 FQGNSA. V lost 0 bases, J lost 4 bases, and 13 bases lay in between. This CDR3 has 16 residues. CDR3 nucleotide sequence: TGTGCCAGCAGCTTAGCGGCGCAGGGGCTAAATCAGCCCCAGCATTTT. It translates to CASSLAAQGLNQPQHF.

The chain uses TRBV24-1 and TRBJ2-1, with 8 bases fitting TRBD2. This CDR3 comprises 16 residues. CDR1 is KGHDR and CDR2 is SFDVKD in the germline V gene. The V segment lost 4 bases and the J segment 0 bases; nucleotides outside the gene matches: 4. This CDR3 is CATSDRGGSSYNEQFF. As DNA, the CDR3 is TGTGCCACCAGTGACCGCGGGGGGAGCTCCTACAATGAGCAGTTCTTC.

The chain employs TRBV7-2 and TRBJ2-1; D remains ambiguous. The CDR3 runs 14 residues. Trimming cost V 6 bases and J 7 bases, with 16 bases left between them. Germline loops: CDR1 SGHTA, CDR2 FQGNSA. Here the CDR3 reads CASRFRVAGNEQFF. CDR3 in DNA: TGTGCCAGCAGGTTCAGAGTAGCTGGGAATGAGCAGTTCTTC.

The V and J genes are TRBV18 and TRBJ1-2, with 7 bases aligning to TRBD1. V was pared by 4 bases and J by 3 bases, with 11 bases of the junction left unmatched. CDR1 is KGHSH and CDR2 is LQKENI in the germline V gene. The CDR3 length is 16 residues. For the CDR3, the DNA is TGTGCCAGCTCACTCTCTCAGACAGGGTCCGACTATGGCTACACCTTC. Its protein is CASSLSQTGSDYGYTF. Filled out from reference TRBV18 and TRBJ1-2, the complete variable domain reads NAGVMQNPRHLVRRRGQEARLRCSPMKGHSHVYWYRQLPEEGLKFMVYLQKENIIDESGMPKERFSAEFPKEGPSILRIQQVVRGDSAAYFCASSLSQTGSDYGYTFGSGTRLTVV.

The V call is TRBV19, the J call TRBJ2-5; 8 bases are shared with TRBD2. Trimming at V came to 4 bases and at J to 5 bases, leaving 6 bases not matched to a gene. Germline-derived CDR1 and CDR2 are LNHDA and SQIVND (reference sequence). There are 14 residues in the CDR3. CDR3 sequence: CASSTMTSAETQYF. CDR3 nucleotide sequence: TGTGCCAGTAGTACTATGACTAGCGCGGAGACCCAGTACTTC. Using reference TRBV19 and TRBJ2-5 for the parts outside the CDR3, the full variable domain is DGGITQSPKYLFRKEGQNVTLSCEQNLNHDAMYWYRQDPGQGLRLIYYSQIVNDFQKGDIAEGYSVSREKKESFPLTVTSAQKNPTAFYLCASSTMTSAETQYFGPGTRLLVL.

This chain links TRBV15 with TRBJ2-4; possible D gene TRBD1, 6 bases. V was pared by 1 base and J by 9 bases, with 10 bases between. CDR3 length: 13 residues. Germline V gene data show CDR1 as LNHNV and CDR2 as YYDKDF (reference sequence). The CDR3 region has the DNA TGTGCCACCAGCAGAGGTACAGGGTCCATTCAGTACTTC. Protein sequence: CATSRGTGSIQYF.

CDR3 amino acids: CASSYLGGGSSPLHF. CDR3 sequence (DNA): TGTGCCAGCAGTTACCTCGGCGGGGGAAGTTCACCCCTCCACTTT. The chain recombines TRBV6-2 or TRBV6-3 with TRBJ1-6; D may be TRBD1 (5 bases). V shed 2 bases and J shed 9 bases, with 14 bases lying between them. This CDR3 has 15 residues. Germline lookup yields CDR1 MNHEY and CDR2 SVGEGT.

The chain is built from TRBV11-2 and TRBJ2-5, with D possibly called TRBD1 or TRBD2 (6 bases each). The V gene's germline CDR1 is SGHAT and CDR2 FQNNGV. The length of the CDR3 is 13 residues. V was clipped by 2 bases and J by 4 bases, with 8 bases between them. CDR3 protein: CASSLRGPETQYF. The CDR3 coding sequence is TGTGCCAGCAGCTTACGGGGGCCAGAGACCCAGTACTTC.

CDR3 DNA: TGTGCCAGCAGAGATGCCGGGACTGCCATAGAGACCCAGTACTTC. It codes for CASRDAGTAIETQYF. The chain employs TRBV27 and TRBJ2-5; the D gene is possibly TRBD2 (6 bases). Trimming pared 6 bases from V and 4 bases from J, leaving 18 bases between. This CDR3 is 15 amino acids long. Germline V CDR1 and CDR2: MNHEY, SMNVEV (reference sequence).

The CDR3 reads CASGLAYNEQFF. CDR3 bases: TGTGCTAGTGGTCTCGCCTACAATGAGCAGTTCTTC. The rearrangement links TRBV12-5 to TRBJ2-1, with D uncertain. This CDR3 spans 12 amino acids. Germline V lookup: CDR1 LGHNT, CDR2 FRNRAP. V was pared by 5 bases and J by 2 bases, with 4 bases between. Drawing the rest from reference TRBV12-5 and TRBJ2-1, the complete variable domain is DARVTQTPRHKVTEMGQEVTMRCQPILGHNTVFWYRQTMMQGLELLAYFRNRAPLDDSGMPKDRFSAEMPDATLATLKIQPSEPRDSAVYFCASGLAYNEQFFGPGTRLTVL.

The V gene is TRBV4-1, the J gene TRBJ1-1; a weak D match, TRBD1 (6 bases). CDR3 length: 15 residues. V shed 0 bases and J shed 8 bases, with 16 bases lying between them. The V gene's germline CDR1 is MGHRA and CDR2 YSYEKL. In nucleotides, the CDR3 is TGCGCCAGCAGCCAAGATAGGGGGGGTACAGGCGAAGCTTTCTTT. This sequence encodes CASSQDRGGTGEAFF.

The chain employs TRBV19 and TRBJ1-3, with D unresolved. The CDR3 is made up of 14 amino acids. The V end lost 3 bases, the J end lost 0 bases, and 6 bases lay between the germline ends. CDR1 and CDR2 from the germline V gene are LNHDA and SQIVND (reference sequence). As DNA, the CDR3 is TGTGCCAGTAGTATGACCTTCTCTGGAAACACCATATATTTT. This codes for CASSMTFSGNTIYF.

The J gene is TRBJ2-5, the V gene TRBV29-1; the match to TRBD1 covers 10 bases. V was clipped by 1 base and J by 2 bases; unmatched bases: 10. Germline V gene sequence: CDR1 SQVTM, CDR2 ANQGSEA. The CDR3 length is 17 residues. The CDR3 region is CSVEVVGGQGVQETQYF. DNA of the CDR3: TGCAGCGTTGAAGTGGTGGGTGGACAGGGGGTACAAGAGACCCAGTACTTC. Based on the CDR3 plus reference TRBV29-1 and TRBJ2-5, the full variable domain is SAVISQKPSRDICQRGTSLTIQCQVDSQVTMMFWYRQQPGQSLTLIATANQGSEATYESGFVIDKFPISRPNLTFSTLTVSNMSPEDSSIYLCSVEVVGGQGVQETQYFGPGTRLLVL.

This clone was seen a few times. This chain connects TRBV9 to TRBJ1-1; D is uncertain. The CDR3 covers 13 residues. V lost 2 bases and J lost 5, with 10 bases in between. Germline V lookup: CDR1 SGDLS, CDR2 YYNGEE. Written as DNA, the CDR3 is TGTGCCAGCAGCGTTAGGGATATGACTGAAGCTTTCTTT. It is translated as CASSVRDMTEAFF.

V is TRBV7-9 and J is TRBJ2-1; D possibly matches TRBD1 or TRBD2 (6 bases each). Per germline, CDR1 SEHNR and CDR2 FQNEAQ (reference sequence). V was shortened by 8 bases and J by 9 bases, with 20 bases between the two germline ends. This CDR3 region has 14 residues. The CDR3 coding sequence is TGTGCCAGCCGTTACGCGAGGGGGGAGAGTGAGCAGTTCTTC. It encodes CASRYARGESEQFF.

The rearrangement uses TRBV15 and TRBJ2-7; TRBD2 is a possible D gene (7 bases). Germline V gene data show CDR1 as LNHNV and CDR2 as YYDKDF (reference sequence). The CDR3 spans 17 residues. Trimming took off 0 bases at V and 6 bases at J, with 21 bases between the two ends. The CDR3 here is CATSRDRVGGARSEQYV. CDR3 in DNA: TGTGCCACCAGCAGAGATCGTGTTGGGGGGGCGAGGAGCGAGCAGTACGTC.

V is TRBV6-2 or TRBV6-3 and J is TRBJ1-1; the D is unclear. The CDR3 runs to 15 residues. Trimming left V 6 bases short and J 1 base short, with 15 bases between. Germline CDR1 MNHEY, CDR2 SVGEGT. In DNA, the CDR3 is TGTGCCAGCAGGCCTCCTACCGGTGGGAACACTGAAGCTTTCTTT. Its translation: CASRPPTGGNTEAFF.